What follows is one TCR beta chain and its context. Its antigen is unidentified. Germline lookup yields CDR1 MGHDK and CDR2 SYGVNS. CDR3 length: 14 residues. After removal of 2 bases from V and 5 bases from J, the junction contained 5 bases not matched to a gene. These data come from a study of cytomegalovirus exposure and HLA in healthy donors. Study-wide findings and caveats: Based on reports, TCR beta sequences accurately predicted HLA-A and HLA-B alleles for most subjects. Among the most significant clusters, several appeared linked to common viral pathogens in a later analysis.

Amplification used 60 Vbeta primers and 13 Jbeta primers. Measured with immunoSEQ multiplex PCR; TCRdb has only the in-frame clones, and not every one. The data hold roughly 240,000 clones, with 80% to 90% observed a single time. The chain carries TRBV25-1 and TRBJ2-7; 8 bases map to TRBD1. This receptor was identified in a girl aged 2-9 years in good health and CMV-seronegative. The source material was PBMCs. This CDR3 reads CASSEGGTGHEQYF. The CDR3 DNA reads TGTGCCAGCAGTGAAGGCGGGACAGGTCACGAGCAGTACTTC.